Each of the 7 T cell receptor beta chains below was sequenced from the same sample in a study of shared clonotypes between healthy human individuals. The data were produced by immunoSEQ multiplex PCR, yet TCRdb's version contains in-frame clones alone and is incomplete. This sample has 1.6 million or so clones; 98% occur once, and the top ten carry roughly 0.35%. Sequenced material: naive CD4+ T cells sorted from blood. The subset here: CD45RA+ positively selected. Source of these receptors: a young man in good health.

This chain connects TRBV15 to TRBJ2-7, with D possibly being TRBD2 (5 bases). Looked up from germline, CDR1 is LNHNV and CDR2 is YYDKDF (reference sequence). This CDR3 contains 15 residues. Trimming cost V 4 bases and J 7 bases, with 20 bases left between them. CDR3 protein: CATSNPSEASGEQYF. The DNA for the CDR3 is TGTGCCACCAGCAATCCAAGCGAGGCCTCGGGGGAGCAGTACTTC.

V gene TRBV19 combines with J gene TRBJ1-5; D is unresolved. V dropped 4 bases and J dropped 1 base, with 11 bases sitting between them. Germline V gene sequence: CDR1 LNHDA, CDR2 SQIVND (reference sequence). The CDR3 runs 15 residues. The CDR3 is CASSTVKLSNQPQHF. The CDR3 DNA sequence: TGTGCCAGTAGTACCGTCAAGTTGAGCAATCAGCCCCAGCATTTT.

The chain is built from TRBV5-1 and TRBJ1-1; unclear D gene. From germline, CDR1 is SGHRS and CDR2 YFSETQ. The ends were cut back, 5 bases at V and 2 bases at J, with 10 bases in the middle. There are 13 residues in the CDR3. The CDR3 bases are TGCGCCAGCAGGTCTGCGCTCAACACTGAAGCTTTCTTT. It specifies CASRSALNTEAFF. The variable domain in full, completed from reference TRBV5-1 and TRBJ1-1, reads KAGVTQTPRYLIKTRGQQVTLSCSPISGHRSVSWYQQTPGQGLQFLFEYFSETQRNKGNFPGRFSGRQFSNSRSEMNVSTLELGDSALYLCASRSALNTEAFFGQGTRLTVV.

A note on this clone: The same CDR3 also results from other DNA sequences found in this sample. V is TRBV12-5 and J is TRBJ1-1, with D unclear. CDR3 length: 13 residues. Germline V CDR1 and CDR2: LGHNT, FRNRAP. Trimming pared 3 bases from V and 1 base from J, leaving 6 bases between. CDR3 amino acids: CASGLGGNTEAFF. The CDR3 bases are TGTGCTAGTGGTTTAGGAGGGAACACTGAAGCTTTCTTT.

V gene TRBV29-1 combines with J gene TRBJ2-5; no clear D gene. V gave up 0 bases and J gave up 5 bases, with 4 bases separating them. Germline CDR1 and CDR2: SQVTM and ANQGSEA. The CDR3 consists of 11 residues. CDR3 sequence reads: CSVEEGETQYF. CDR3 nucleotide sequence: TGCAGCGTTGAAGAGGGGGAGACCCAGTACTTC.

The chain is built from TRBV5-1 and TRBJ2-7, with D unresolved. Germline V gene sequence: CDR1 SGHRS, CDR2 YFSETQ. This CDR3 contains 12 residues. V shed 0 bases and J shed 5 bases, with 6 bases lying between them. This chain's CDR3 is CASSLDLNEQYF. The CDR3, as DNA: TGCGCCAGCAGCTTGGATTTGAACGAGCAGTACTTC. Filled out from reference TRBV5-1 and TRBJ2-7, the complete variable domain reads KAGVTQTPRYLIKTRGQQVTLSCSPISGHRSVSWYQQTPGQGLQFLFEYFSETQRNKGNFPGRFSGRQFSNSRSEMNVSTLELGDSALYLCASSLDLNEQYFGPGTRLTVT.

This chain uses TRBV14 with TRBJ2-3, with 7 bases lining up with TRBD2. The CDR3 contains 17 residues. Germline CDR1 SGHDN, CDR2 FVKESK. V shed 2 bases, J shed 0 bases, and the junction held 8 bases outside the gene matches. The CDR3: CASSQTGAGRSTDTQYF. The DNA for the CDR3 is TGTGCCAGCAGCCAAACGGGAGCGGGACGTAGCACAGATACGCAGTATTTT.